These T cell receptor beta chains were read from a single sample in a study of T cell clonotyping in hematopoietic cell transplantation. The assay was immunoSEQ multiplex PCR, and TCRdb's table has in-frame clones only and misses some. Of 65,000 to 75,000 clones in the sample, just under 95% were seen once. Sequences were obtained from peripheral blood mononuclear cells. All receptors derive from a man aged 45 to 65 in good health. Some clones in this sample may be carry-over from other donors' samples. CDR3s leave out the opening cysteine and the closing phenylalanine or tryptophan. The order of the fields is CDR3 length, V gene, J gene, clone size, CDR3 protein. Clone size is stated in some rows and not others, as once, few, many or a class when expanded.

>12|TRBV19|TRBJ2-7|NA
ASSASNPTNEQY
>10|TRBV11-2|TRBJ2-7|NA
ASSRDRDEQY
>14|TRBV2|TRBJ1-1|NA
ASSETGTGGNTEAF
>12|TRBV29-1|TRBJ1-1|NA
SVDRILLNTEAF
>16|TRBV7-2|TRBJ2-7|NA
ASSRSGTSGRPSYEQY
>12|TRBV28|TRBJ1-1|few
ASGEGAMNTEAF
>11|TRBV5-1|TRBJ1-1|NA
ASSLTVNTEAF
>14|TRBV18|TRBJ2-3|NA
ASSPQGVSSTDTQY
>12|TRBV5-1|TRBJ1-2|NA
ASSAPGPGYGYT
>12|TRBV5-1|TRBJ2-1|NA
ASSTQTSGTAQF
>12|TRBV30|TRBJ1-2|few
ARGQPGMAEGYT
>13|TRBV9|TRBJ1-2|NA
ASSVAAQGPYGYT
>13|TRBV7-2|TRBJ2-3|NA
ASSLASRSGDTQY
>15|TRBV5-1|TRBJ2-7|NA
ASSLEGQGMGSYKQY
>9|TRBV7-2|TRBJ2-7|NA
ASSEAVLQY
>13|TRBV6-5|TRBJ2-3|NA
ASSQTGPQIFAQY
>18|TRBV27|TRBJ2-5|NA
ASSLHNSTPLSSEQETQY
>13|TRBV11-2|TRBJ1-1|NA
ASSLPQGRGTEAF
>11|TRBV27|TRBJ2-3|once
ASSLLGTDTQY
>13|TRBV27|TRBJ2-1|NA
ASSLSTSGGTEEF
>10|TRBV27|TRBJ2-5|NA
ASGRGQETQY
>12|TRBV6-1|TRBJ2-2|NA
AGRDRGLTGELF
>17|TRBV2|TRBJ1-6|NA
ASSGDSGQGASYNSPLH
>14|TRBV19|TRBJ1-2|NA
ASNPVGRQAQAGYT
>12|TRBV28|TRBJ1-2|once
ASSPTGSGGGYT
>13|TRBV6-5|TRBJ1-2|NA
ASRDQRQDPYGYT
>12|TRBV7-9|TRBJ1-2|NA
ASSTSGRTMANT
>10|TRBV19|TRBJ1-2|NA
ASSIGEYGYT
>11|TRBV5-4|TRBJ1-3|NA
ASRKQGGNTIY
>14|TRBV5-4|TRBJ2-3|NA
ASSPHGGASTDTQY
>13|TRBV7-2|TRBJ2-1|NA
ASSLDRSSYNEQF
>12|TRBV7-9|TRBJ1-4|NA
ASSPDGSNEKLF
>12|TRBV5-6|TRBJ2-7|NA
ASSLVGQRYEQY
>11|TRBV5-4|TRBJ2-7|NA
ASSPGLAYEQY
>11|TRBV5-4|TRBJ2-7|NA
ASSVSGRGEQY
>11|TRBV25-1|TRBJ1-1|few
ASSAGSPTEAF
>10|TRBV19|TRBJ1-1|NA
ASSIGLTEAF
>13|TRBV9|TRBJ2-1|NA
ASSVASGRETEQF
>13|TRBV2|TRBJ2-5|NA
ASVDSGGEGETQY
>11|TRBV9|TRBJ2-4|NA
ASSPSSKNIQY
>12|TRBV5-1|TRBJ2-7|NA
ASSLDPESYEQY
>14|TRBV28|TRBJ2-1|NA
ASRARGASSYNEQF
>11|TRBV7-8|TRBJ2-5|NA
ASSGSGQETQY
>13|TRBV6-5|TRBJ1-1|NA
ASSYYGTGIAEAF
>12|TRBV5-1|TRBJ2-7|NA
ASSLGGNSYEQY
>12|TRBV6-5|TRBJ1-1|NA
ASSYRDTNTEAF
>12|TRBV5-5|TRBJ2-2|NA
ASSTPGGSGELF
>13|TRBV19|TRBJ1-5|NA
ASRETGYSNQPQH
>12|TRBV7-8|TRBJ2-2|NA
ASSGLAGTGELF
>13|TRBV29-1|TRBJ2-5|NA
SVDVAGGVQETQY
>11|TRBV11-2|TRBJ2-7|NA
ASSMGQNYEQY
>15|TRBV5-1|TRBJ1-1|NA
ASSHTGFRDVNTEAF
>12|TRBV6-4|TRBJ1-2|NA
ASSDSGDRGGYT
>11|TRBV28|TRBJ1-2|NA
ASMQGMDYGYT
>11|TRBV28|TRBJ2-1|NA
ASTPSAYNEQF